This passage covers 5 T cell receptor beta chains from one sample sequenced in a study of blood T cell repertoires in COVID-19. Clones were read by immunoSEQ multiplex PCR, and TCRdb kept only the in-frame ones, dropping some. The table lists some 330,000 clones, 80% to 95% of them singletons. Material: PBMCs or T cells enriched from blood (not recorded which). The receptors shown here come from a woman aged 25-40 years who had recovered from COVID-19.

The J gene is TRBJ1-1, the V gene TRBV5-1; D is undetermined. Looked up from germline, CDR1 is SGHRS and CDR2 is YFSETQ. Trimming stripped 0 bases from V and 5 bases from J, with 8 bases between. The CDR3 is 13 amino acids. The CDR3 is CASSLVAGTEAFF. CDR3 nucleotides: TGCGCCAGCAGCTTGGTGGCGGGGACTGAAGCTTTCTTT. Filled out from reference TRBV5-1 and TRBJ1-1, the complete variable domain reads KAGVTQTPRYLIKTRGQQVTLSCSPISGHRSVSWYQQTPGQGLQFLFEYFSETQRNKGNFPGRFSGRQFSNSRSEMNVSTLELGDSALYLCASSLVAGTEAFFGQGTRLTVV.

CDR3 nucleotides: TGCGCCAGCAGTGATGGAGGACTAGCGTACAATGAGCAGTTCTTC. Translation gives CASSDGGLAYNEQFF. This chain uses TRBV10-2 with TRBJ2-1; TRBD2 aligns across 9 bases. Germline values: CDR1 WSHSY, CDR2 SAAADI. V dropped 3 bases and J dropped 4; count of bases not matched to a gene: 4. The CDR3 contains 15 residues.

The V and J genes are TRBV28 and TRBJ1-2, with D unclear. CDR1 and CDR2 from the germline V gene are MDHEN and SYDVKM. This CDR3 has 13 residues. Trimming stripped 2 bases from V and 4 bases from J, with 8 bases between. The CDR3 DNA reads TGTGCCAGCAGTTTAATGGAGGCCTATGGCTACACCTTC. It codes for CASSLMEAYGYTF.

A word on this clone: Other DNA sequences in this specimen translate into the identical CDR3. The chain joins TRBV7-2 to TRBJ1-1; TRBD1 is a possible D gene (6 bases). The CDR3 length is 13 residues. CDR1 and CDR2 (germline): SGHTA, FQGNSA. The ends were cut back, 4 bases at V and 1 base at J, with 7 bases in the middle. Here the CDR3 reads CASSSDRNTEAFF. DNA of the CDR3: TGTGCCAGCAGCTCGGACAGGAACACTGAAGCTTTCTTT.

The CDR3 protein is CASSLGGSGNQPQHF. DNA of the CDR3: TGTGCCAGCAGTTTAGGAGGGTCTGGCAATCAGCCCCAGCATTTT. This chain connects TRBV28 to TRBJ1-5; D is uncertain. The CDR3 runs 15 residues. CDR1 is MDHEN and CDR2 is SYDVKM in the germline V gene. Trimming shortened V by 2 bases and J by 2 bases, and 10 bases separated the two germline ends.